These T cell receptor beta chains were read from a single sample in a study of blood T cell repertoires in COVID-19. Repertoires were generated with immunoSEQ multiplex PCR, while TCRdb's copy carries only in-frame clones and drops some. This table has about 180,000 clones, approximately 83% appearing once. The sample was peripheral blood. The receptor set was obtained from a man aged 45 to 65 with active or convalescent COVID-19. Both conserved end residues are part of each CDR3. D genes are given only for firm matches. Where a row states a size, it is once, few, many or the class of an expanded clone; other rows omit it.

>TRBD2|TRBJ2-7|NA|14|TRBV27
TGTGCCAGCAGTTTCCGGGAGGGTATCTACGAGCAGTACTTC
CASSFREGIYEQYF
>TRBD2|TRBJ2-1|NA|16|TRBV7-6
TGTGCCAGCAGCTTAAGTGGGGCGGGGGGGCCCGGTGAGCAGTTCTTC
CASSLSGAGGPGEQFF
>TRBD1|TRBJ1-4|NA|16|TRBV15
TGTGCCACCAGCAGAGACCTGGACAGGGGAAGAGAAAAACTGTTTTTT
CATSRDLDRGREKLFF
>NA|TRBJ1-2|NA|14|TRBV7-9
TGTGCCAGCAGCTTACAGAATACTAACTATGGCTACACCTTC
CASSLQNTNYGYTF
>TRBD1|TRBJ1-2|NA|14|TRBV3-1/TRBV3-2
TGTGCCAGCAGCCGCGGGGACAGGGTTATTGGCTACACCTTC
CASSRGDRVIGYTF
>TRBD1|TRBJ1-6|NA|13|TRBV27
TGTGCCAGCTCCCGGGACAGGGCATCACCCCTCCACTTT
CASSRDRASPLHF
>NA|TRBJ2-7|NA|14|TRBV10-3
TGTGCCATCAAAGGACAGCCCAGCTCCTACGAGCAGTACTTC
CAIKGQPSSYEQYF
>TRBD2|TRBJ2-7|once|16|TRBV5-1
TGCGCCAGCAGCTTGGCCGGGGGGGCGGAGACCTACGAGCAGTACTTC
CASSLAGGAETYEQYF
>TRBD2|TRBJ2-3|once|15|TRBV6-6
TGTGCCAGCCTAGAAGGCGGGGGGGCCGCAGATACGCAGTATTTT
CASLEGGGAADTQYF
>NA|TRBJ1-6|NA|14|TRBV3-1/TRBV3-2
TGTGCCAGCAGCCAAGGGGGGGGTAGTTCACCCCTCCACTTT
CASSQGGGSSPLHF
>NA|TRBJ2-1|NA|12|TRBV3-1/TRBV3-2
TGTGCCAGCAGCCATAGCTCCTGGGAGCAGTTCTTC
CASSHSSWEQFF
>NA|TRBJ2-5|NA|14|TRBV6-2/TRBV6-3
TGTGCCAGCAGCCAGGACAGTAGCGAGGAGACCCAGTACTTC
CASSQDSSEETQYF
>TRBD1|TRBJ1-2|NA|14|TRBV29-1
TGCAGCGTTGGGCCGGGACAGGGGAACTATGGCTACACCTTC
CSVGPGQGNYGYTF
>NA|TRBJ1-4|NA|14|TRBV18
TGTGCCAGCTCGCCTACAGGGAACAATGAAAAACTGTTTTTT
CASSPTGNNEKLFF